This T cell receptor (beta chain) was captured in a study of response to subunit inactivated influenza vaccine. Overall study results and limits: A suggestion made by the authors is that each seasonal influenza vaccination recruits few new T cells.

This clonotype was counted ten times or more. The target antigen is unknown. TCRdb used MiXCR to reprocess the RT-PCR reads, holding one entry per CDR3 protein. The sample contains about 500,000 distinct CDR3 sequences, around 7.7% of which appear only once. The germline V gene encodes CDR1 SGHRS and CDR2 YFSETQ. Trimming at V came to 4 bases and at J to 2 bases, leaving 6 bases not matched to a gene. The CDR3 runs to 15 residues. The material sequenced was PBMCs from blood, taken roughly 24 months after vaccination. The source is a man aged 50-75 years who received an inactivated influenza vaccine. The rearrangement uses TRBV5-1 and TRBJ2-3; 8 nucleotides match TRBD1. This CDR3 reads CASSTQGAYTDTQYF. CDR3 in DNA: TGCGCCAGCAGCACTCAGGGGGCGTACACAGATACGCAGTATTTT.